This paragraph covers one T cell receptor (beta chain) sequence. This entry is derived from a study of blood T cell repertoires in COVID-19. The overall study: The United States, Italy and Spain were the sources of the acute and convalescent COVID-19 samples. T cells, B-cell-depleted T cells, or PBMCs provided the cDNA or gDNA that served as material.

V was shortened by 3 bases and J by 6 bases, with 9 bases between the two germline ends. CDR1 and CDR2 (germline): SEHNR, FQNEAQ (reference sequence). The CDR3 is 13 residues long. Under the authors' procedure: Estimated nucleated cell counts came from reference gene primer amplification. Here immunoSEQ multiplex PCR was the method, and the copy in TCRdb shows in-frame clones only, minus some. V and J calls and clone size are those listed in that table; D and trimming were worked out from the DNA. The sample lists about 87,000 clones; 86% were seen once. Source material: peripheral blood. The rearrangement joins TRBV7-9 to TRBJ2-1, with D possibly TRBD2 on 5 matching bases. This TCR derives from a human donor in a cohort sampled during active COVID-19. The CDR3 region is CASSFSGVNEQFF. The DNA for the CDR3 is TGTGCCAGCAGCTTTTCCGGGGTCAATGAGCAGTTCTTC.